The sequence of this T cell receptor beta chain was determined in a study of T cells in Graves' hyperthyroidism and ophthalmopathy. At the level of the study: At initial diagnosis, before any treatment had begun, peripheral blood was obtained.

There are 16 residues in the CDR3. V shed 4 bases and J shed 0 bases, with 13 bases lying between them. Germline assignment: CDR1 MNHEY and CDR2 SMNVEV (reference sequence). In this sample, this clonotype turned up many times. Using RNA transcripts as the source, TCR beta CDR3 regions were amplified. The TCR CDR3 first-round RT-PCR relied on the HTBI primer set. TCRdb re-called the multiplex PCR reads through MiXCR, storing one row per CDR3 protein. This sample has 250,000 to 300,000 distinct CDR3 sequences; about 19% occur once, and the top ten carry about two fifths. In making diagnoses, clinical symptoms, serum thyroxine and TRAb, thyroid ultrasound and orbital computed tomography were all used. Out of over 7.5 ml of fresh peripheral blood came the PBMCs.

Sequenced sample: blood. This receptor was identified in a man aged 50-60 years with Graves' ophthalmopathy. The chain uses TRBV27 and TRBJ2-1; possibly TRBD1 or TRBD2 for D (5 bases each). CDR3 residues: CASSSPGAVSYNEQFF. The CDR3, as DNA: TGTGCCAGCAGTTCCCCCGGGGCCGTCTCCTACAATGAGCAGTTCTTC.